These T cell receptor beta chains were read from a single sample in a study of identical twins. Using its own MiXCR run on the 5' RACE reads, TCRdb lists one record per CDR3 protein. The repertoire holds approximately 530,000 distinct CDR3 sequences, with approximately 20% as singletons. The data were also submitted as part of a second study, on yellow fever vaccine responses in identical twins.

What was sequenced was CD4+ T cells sorted from blood. The source of these receptors is a woman under 30 in good health. Each CDR3 is given with its conserved first and last residue. D genes are given only for firm matches. Size values are once, few and many counts, or a class for expanded clones, and some rows have none.

v_gene: TRBV20-1
d_gene: TRBD2
abundance: -
j_gene: TRBJ2-1
CDR3aa: CSAFLAGGGNEQFF
CDR3nt: TGCAGTGCGTTTCTAGCGGGAGGGGGCAATGAGCAGTTCTTC

v_gene: TRBV28
d_gene: -
abundance: -
j_gene: TRBJ2-2
CDR3aa: CASSFAFGRANTGELFF
CDR3nt: TGTGCCAGCAGTTTTGCCTTTGGCAGAGCGAACACCGGGGAGCTGTTTTTT

v_gene: TRBV4-1
d_gene: TRBD1
abundance: few
j_gene: TRBJ1-1
CDR3aa: CASTGTANTEAFF
CDR3nt: TGCGCCAGTACCGGGACAGCGAACACTGAAGCTTTCTTT

v_gene: TRBV6-4
d_gene: TRBD1
abundance: few
j_gene: TRBJ2-2
CDR3aa: CASSIQGATGELFF
CDR3nt: TGTGCCAGCAGTATACAGGGGGCCACCGGGGAGCTGTTTTTT

v_gene: TRBV13
d_gene: -
abundance: few
j_gene: TRBJ1-1
CDR3aa: CASEVMGPGTEAFF
CDR3nt: TGTGCCAGCGAAGTTATGGGGCCGGGGACTGAAGCTTTCTTT

v_gene: TRBV18
d_gene: -
abundance: once
j_gene: TRBJ2-7
CDR3aa: CASSPGGTEQYF
CDR3nt: TGTGCCAGCTCACCTGGCGGTACGGAGCAGTACTTC

v_gene: TRBV12-3/TRBV12-4
d_gene: -
abundance: few
j_gene: TRBJ2-3
CDR3aa: CASSLGSGTEDTQYF
CDR3nt: TGTGCCAGCAGTTTAGGAAGTGGCACGGAGGATACGCAGTATTTT

v_gene: TRBV5-4
d_gene: TRBD1
abundance: few
j_gene: TRBJ2-7
CDR3aa: CASSLGTGGSGEQYF
CDR3nt: TGTGCCAGCAGCTTGGGGACAGGGGGAAGTGGTGAGCAGTACTTC

v_gene: TRBV3-1
d_gene: TRBD1
abundance: -
j_gene: TRBJ1-1
CDR3aa: CASSQRDRGYTEAFF
CDR3nt: TGTGCCAGCAGCCAAAGGGACAGGGGTTACACTGAAGCTTTCTTT

v_gene: TRBV12-3/TRBV12-4
d_gene: -
abundance: -
j_gene: TRBJ1-3
CDR3aa: CASTLGHYSGNTIYF
CDR3nt: TGTGCCAGCACCCTGGGACACTACTCTGGAAACACCATATATTTT

v_gene: TRBV5-1
d_gene: -
abundance: few
j_gene: TRBJ1-1
CDR3aa: CASTLAGRMNTEAFF
CDR3nt: TGCGCCAGCACCCTGGCCGGTCGCATGAACACTGAAGCTTTCTTT